This T cell receptor beta chain was sequenced in a study of blood T cell repertoires in COVID-19. Study in general: The analysed material was cDNA or gDNA that came from T cells, B-cell-depleted T cells, or PBMCs.

The length of the CDR3 is 14 residues. J gave up 4 bases and V 10 bases, and 6 bases lay outside the gene matches. Germline V CDR1 and CDR2: MNHEY, SVGAGI. The age range of participants was about 18 to 100 years, with residence in under 30 US areas. Symptom resolution, clearance, or two negative PCRs marked the recovered donors of Cohort 3. Under the authors' procedure: The authors estimated nucleated cell counts from reference gene primer amplification. Clones were sequenced by immunoSEQ multiplex PCR, and TCRdb holds only the in-frame ones, with some missing. V, J and clone size are taken as reported in that table, and D and trimming were inferred from the DNA itself. This sample has under 300,000 clones, with around 87% found just once.

The sequencing sample was made of PBMCs or T cells enriched from blood (not recorded which). The receptor's source is a woman between 50 and 59 years old who had recovered from COVID-19. The rearrangement joins TRBV6-5 to TRBJ2-7; TRBD2 matches at 14 bases. CDR3 in DNA: TGTGCCACCCCGGGGACTAGCGGGAGTTACGAGCAGTACTTC. It yields the protein CATPGTSGSYEQYF.